There are a few counts of the clone carrying this T cell receptor (beta chain). What it binds is not known. TCRdb's table, derived via immunoSEQ multiplex PCR, lists solely in-frame clones and lacks some. The repertoire consists of about 57,000 clones, with 80% to 95% occurring once and the leading ten covering around 5.8%. CDR1 and CDR2 from the germline V gene are MNHNS and SASEGT. This CDR3 is built from 16 residues. The ends were cut back, 0 bases at V and 1 base at J, with 12 bases in the middle. These donors were members of the roughly 110-subject validation cohort, a group separate from the roughly 670-subject first cohort. This sample is drawn from a study of cytomegalovirus exposure and HLA in healthy donors. Whole-study findings and limits: That first-cohort TCR clusters tended to co-occur in the roughly 120 validation repertoires was found in a later analysis. Confirmation in vitro established that a few CMV-associated chains were specific for CMV antigens. Cytomegalovirus-associated status was assigned to more than 150 TCR beta chains.

This receptor was identified in a woman younger than 30 in good health and CMV-seronegative. What was sequenced was PBMCs. This chain joins TRBV6-1 and TRBJ1-1; D ambiguous. As DNA, the CDR3 is TGTGCCAGCAGTGAAGCGGTGGGTGGCGGGAACACTGAAGCTTTCTTT. As protein: CASSEAVGGGNTEAFF.